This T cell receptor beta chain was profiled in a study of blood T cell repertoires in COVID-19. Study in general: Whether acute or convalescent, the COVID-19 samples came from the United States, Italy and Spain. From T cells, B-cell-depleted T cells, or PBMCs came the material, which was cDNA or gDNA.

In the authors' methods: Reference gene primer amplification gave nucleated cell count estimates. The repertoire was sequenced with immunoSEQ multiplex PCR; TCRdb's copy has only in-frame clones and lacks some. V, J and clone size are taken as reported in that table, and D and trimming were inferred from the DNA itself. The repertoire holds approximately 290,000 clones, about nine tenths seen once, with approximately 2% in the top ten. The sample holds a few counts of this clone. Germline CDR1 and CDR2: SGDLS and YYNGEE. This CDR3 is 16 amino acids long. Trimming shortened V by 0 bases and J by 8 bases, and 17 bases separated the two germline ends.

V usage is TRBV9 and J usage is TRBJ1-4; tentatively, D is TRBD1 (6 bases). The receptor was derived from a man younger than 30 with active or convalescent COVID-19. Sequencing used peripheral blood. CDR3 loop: CASSVGVRGFGEKLFF. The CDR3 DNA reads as TGTGCCAGCAGCGTAGGGGTCAGGGGATTTGGAGAAAAACTGTTTTTT.